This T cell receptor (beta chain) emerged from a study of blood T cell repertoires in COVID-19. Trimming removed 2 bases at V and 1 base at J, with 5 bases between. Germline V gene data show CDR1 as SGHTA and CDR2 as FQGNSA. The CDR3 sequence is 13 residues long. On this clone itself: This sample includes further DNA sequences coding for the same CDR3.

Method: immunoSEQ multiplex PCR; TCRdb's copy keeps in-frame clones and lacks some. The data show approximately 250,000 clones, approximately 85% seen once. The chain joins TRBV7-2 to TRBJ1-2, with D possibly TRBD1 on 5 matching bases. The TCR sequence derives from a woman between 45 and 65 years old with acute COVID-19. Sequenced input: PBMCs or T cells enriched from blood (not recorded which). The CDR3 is CASSLQGNYGYTF. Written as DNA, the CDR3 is TGTGCCAGCAGCTTACAGGGTAACTATGGCTACACCTTC.